This T cell receptor (beta chain) was profiled in a study of identical twins. Template switching supplied a universal primer site; unique molecular identifiers were carried on the cDNA. One entry per CDR3 protein results from TCRdb running MiXCR on the 5' RACE reads. The sample holds about 220,000 distinct CDR3 sequences; 6% to 8% are singletons and the top ten take around 5.4%. The germline V gene has CDR1 SNHLY and CDR2 FYNNEI. The J segment lost 5 bases and the V segment lost 6 bases, leaving 6 bases of the junction unmatched. The CDR3 spans 14 residues. These data also formed part of another study, on yellow fever vaccine responses in identical twins.

The source material was CD8+ T cells sorted from blood. The clonotype was recovered from a woman aged 18-29 years in good health. The chain recombines TRBV2 with TRBJ2-5; 10 bases fit TRBD2. In DNA form, the CDR3 reads TGTGCCAGCAGGAAACCGGGACTAGCGGAGACCCAGTACTTC. Protein product: CASRKPGLAETQYF.